This T cell receptor beta chain was captured in a study of blood T cell repertoires in COVID-19. Overall study: The cDNA or gDNA used as material had been derived from T cells, B-cell-depleted T cells, or PBMCs.

Trimming cost V 5 bases and J 5 bases; bases outside gene matches: 9. CDR3 length: 16 residues. Germline lookup yields CDR1 SGHAT and CDR2 FQNNGV. In the study's own analysis: It was from reference gene primer amplification that nucleated cell counts were estimated. Produced via immunoSEQ multiplex PCR; TCRdb's table is partial and in-frame only. For V, J and clone size, that table is used; D and trimming come from the DNA. The table has 250,000 to 350,000 clones, roughly 84% seen once. V usage is TRBV11-2 and J usage is TRBJ2-3; 11 positions agree with TRBD2. Sequenced input: peripheral blood. The source of this sequence is a human donor with COVID-19, enrolled during active disease. The donor label of this sample is uncertain. CDR3 nucleotides: TGTGCCAGCAGCCGCGGCCGGCTAGCGGGAGGAGATACGCAGTATTTT. Protein sequence: CASSRGRLAGGDTQYF.